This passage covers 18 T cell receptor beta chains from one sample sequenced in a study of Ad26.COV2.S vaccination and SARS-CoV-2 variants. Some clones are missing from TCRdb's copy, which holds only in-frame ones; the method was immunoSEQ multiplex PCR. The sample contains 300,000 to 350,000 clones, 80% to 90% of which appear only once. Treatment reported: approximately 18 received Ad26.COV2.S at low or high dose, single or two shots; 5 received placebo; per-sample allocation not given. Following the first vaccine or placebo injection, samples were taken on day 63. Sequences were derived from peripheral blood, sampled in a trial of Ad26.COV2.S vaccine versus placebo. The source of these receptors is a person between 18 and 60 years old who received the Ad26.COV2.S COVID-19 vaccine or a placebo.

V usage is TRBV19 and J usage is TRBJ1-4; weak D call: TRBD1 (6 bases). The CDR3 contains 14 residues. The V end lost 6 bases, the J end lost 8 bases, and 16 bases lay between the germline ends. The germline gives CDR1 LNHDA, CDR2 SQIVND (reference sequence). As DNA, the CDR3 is TGTGCCAGTAGGCAAACAGGGTTTGGGGAAAAACTGTTTTTT. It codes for CASRQTGFGEKLFF.

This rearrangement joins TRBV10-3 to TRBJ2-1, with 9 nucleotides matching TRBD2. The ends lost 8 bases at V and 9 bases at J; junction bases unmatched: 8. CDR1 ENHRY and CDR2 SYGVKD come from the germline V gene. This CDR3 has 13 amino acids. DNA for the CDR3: TGTGCCATCCAGGGTAGCGGGAGTGGTGAGCAGTTCTTC. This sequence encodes CAIQGSGSGEQFF.

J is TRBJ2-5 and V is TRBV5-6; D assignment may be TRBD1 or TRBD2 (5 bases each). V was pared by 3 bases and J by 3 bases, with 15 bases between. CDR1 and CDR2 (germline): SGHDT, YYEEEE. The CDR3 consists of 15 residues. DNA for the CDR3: TGTGCCAGCAGCTCCTTGACTGGGGGAGAAGAGACCCAGTACTTC. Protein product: CASSSLTGGEETQYF.

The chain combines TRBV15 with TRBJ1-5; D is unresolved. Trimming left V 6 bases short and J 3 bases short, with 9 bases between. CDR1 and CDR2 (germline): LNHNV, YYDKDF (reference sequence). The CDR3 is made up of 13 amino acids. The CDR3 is CATSRRINQPQHF. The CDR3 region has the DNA TGTGCCACCAGTCGACGGATCAATCAGCCCCAGCATTTT. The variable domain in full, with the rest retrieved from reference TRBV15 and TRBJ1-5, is DAMVIQNPRYQVTQFGKPVTLSCSQTLNHNVMYWYQQKSSQAPKLLFHYYDKDFNNEADTPDNFQSRRPNTSFCFLDIRSPGLGDTAMYLCATSRRINQPQHFGDGTRLSIL.

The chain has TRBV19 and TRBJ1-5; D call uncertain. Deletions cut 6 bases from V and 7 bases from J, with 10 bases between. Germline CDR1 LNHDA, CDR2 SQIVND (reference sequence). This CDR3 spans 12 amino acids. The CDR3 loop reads CASRAGGQPQHF. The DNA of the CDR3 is TGTGCCAGTAGAGCGGGCGGGCAGCCCCAGCATTTT.

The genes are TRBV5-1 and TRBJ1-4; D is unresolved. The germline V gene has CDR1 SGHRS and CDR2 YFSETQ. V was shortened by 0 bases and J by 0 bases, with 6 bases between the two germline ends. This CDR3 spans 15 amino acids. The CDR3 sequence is CASSLEDSTNEKLFF. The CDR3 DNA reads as TGCGCCAGCAGCTTGGAAGATTCAACTAATGAAAAACTGTTTTTT.

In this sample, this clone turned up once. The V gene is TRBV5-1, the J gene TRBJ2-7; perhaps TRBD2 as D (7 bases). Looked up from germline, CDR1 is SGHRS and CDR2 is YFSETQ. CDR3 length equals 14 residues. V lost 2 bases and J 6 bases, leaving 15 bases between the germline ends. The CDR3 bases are TGCGCCAGCAGCTTTGGCGGGGGCCGGGGCGAGCAGTACTTC. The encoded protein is CASSFGGGRGEQYF.

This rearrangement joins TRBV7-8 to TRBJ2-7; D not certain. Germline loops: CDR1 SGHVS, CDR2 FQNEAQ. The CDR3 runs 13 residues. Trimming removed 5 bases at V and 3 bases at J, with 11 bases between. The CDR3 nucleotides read TGTGCCAGCAGCCTGGGATATAACTACGAGCAGTACTTC. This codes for CASSLGYNYEQYF.

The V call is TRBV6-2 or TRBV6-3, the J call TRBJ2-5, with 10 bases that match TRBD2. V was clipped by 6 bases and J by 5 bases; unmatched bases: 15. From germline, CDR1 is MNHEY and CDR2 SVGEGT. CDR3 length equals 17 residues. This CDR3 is CASSPPGERGGLETQYF. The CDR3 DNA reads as TGTGCCAGCAGCCCCCCGGGGGAGCGGGGGGGCCTTGAGACCCAGTACTTC.

This CDR3 is CASSQARTGVLREQYF. DNA of the CDR3: TGCGCCAGCAGCCAAGCCAGGACAGGGGTACTTCGCGAGCAGTACTTC. The V gene is TRBV4-1, the J gene TRBJ2-7; 9 bases align to TRBD1. The germline V gene has CDR1 MGHRA and CDR2 YSYEKL. Losses at the gene ends were 1 base for V and 6 bases for J; bases not matched to a gene: 10. This CDR3 contains 16 residues.

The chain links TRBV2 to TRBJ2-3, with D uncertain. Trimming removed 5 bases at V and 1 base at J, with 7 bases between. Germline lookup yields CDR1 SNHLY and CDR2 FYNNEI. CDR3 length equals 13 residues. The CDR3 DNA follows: TGTGCCAGCAGTTACATGGGCACAGATACGCAGTATTTT. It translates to CASSYMGTDTQYF.

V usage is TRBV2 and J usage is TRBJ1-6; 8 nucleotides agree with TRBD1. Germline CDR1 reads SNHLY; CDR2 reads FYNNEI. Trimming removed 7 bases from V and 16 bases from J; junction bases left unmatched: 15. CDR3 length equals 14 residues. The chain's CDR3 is CASTGPTGQGQLHF. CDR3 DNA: TGTGCCAGCACGGGGCCAACCGGACAGGGACAGCTCCACTTT.

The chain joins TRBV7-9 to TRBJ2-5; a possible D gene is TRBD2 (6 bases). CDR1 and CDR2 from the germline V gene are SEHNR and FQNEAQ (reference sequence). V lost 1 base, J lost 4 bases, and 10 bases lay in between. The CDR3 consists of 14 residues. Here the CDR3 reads CASSLGLGAETQYF. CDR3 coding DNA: TGTGCCAGCAGCTTAGGACTAGGGGCAGAGACCCAGTACTTC.

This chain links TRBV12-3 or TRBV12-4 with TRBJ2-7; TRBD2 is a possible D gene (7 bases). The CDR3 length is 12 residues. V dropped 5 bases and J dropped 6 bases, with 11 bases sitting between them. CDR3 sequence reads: CASSRGAGEQYF. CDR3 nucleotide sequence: TGTGCCAGCAGTCGGGGGGCGGGCGAGCAGTACTTC.

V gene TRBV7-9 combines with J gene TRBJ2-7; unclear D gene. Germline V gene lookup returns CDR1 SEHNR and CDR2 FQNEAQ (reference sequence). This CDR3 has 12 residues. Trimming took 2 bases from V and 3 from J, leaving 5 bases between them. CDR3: CASSLTIYEQYF. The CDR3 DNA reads TGTGCCAGCAGCTTAACGATCTACGAGCAGTACTTC. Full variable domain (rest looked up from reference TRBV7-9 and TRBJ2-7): DTGVSQNPRHKITKRGQNVTFRCDPISEHNRLYWYRQTLGQGPEFLTYFQNEAQLEKSRLLSDRFSAERPKGSFSTLEIQRTEQGDSAMYLCASSLTIYEQYFGPGTRLTVT.

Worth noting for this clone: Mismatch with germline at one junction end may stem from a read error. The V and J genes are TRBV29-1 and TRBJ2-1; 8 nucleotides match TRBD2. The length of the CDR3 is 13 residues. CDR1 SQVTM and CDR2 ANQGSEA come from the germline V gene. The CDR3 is CSVAGGSHNEQFF. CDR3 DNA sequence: TGCAGCGTGGCGGGGGGCTCCCACAATGAGCAGTTCTTC.

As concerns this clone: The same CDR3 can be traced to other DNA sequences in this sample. The CDR3 reads CASSPGVNEKLFF. The CDR3 nucleotides read TGTGCCAGCTCACCAGGAGTAAATGAAAAACTGTTTTTT. This chain links TRBV18 with TRBJ1-4; D gene uncertain. Trimming pared 2 bases from V and 5 bases from J, leaving 6 bases between. The CDR3 is 13 amino acids. Germline V lookup: CDR1 KGHSH, CDR2 LQKENI.

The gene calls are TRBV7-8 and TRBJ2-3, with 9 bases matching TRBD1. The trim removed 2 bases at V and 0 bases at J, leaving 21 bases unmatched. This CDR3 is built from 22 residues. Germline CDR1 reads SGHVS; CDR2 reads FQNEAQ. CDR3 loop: CASSLTGQGILAALRSTDTQYF. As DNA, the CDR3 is TGTGCCAGCAGCTTAACGGGACAGGGTATCCTAGCGGCCTTGCGTAGCACAGATACGCAGTATTTT.